A single sample is the source of the 24 T cell receptor beta chains below, sequenced in a study of blood T cell repertoires in COVID-19. The protocol was immunoSEQ multiplex PCR, while the TCRdb copy is restricted to in-frame clones and leaves out a portion. The sample includes about 210,000 clones, more than 70% of them seen just once. Material for sequencing was peripheral blood. All receptors derive from a human donor in a cohort sampled during active COVID-19.

The CDR3 nucleotides are TGTGCCAGCAGCTCTGGAGGGCTTGACGAAAAACTGTTTTTT. The encoded protein is CASSSGGLDEKLFF. The chain uses TRBV7-2 and TRBJ1-4; D is unclear. Trimming took 4 bases from V and 8 from J, leaving 14 bases between them. This CDR3 is built from 14 residues. Germline V gene data show CDR1 as SGHTA and CDR2 as FQGNSA.

This clone was recorded once. The chain combines TRBV5-6 with TRBJ1-1, with D hard to call. This CDR3 spans 15 amino acids. Per germline, CDR1 SGHDT and CDR2 YYEEEE. V dropped 2 bases and J dropped 5 bases, with 16 bases sitting between them. CDR3 loop: CASSFKQPISTEAFF. In DNA, the CDR3 is TGTGCCAGCAGCTTTAAACAACCCATTTCTACTGAAGCTTTCTTT.

The chain is built from TRBV7-2 and TRBJ1-1; TRBD1 matches 7 bases. Germline CDR1 and CDR2: SGHTA and FQGNSA. The junction had 9 bases not matched to a gene; V was cut back by 1 base and J by 10 bases. The CDR3 covers 14 residues. CDR3: CASSLGGQAGGAFF. The CDR3 DNA reads as TGTGCCAGCAGCTTAGGTGGACAGGCGGGAGGAGCTTTCTTT.

J is TRBJ2-1 and V is TRBV28, with D possibly TRBD1 on 5 matching bases. The CDR3 has 14 amino acids. The germline gives CDR1 MDHEN, CDR2 SYDVKM. V lost 5 bases and J 8 bases, leaving 16 bases between the germline ends. CDR3 amino acids: CASSDPVQVDEQFF. CDR3 coding DNA: TGTGCCAGCAGTGACCCGGTACAGGTAGATGAGCAGTTCTTC.

The chain combines TRBV5-8 with TRBJ1-5, with 10 bases lining up with TRBD1. Germline loops: CDR1 SGHTS, CDR2 YDEGEE. The CDR3 has 15 residues. Germline trimming cut 2 bases from V and 6 bases from J; bases unmatched to any gene: 5. This CDR3 reads CASSLEGQGIQPQHF. For the CDR3, the DNA is TGTGCCAGCAGCTTAGAGGGACAGGGGATTCAGCCCCAGCATTTT.

The rearrangement links TRBV4-1 to TRBJ1-2; tentatively, D is TRBD1 (6 bases). Trimming stripped 0 bases from V and 7 bases from J, with 15 bases between. This CDR3 has 15 residues. Germline assignment: CDR1 MGHRA and CDR2 YSYEKL. DNA for the CDR3: TGCGCCAGCAGCCAAGATCTTCACAGGGCAGGTGGCTACACCTTC. Protein sequence: CASSQDLHRAGGYTF.

This clone appeared a single time. The genes are TRBV13 and TRBJ1-1, with D possibly being TRBD1 (6 bases). Germline CDR1 is PRHDT and CDR2 is FYEKMQ (reference sequence). The V end was cut by 0 bases, the J end by 1 base, with 12 bases between. The CDR3 has 16 residues. The CDR3 reads CASSLGQGWPNTEAFF. The DNA of the CDR3 is TGTGCCAGCAGCTTAGGCCAGGGGTGGCCGAACACTGAAGCTTTCTTT.

The rearrangement joins TRBV19 to TRBJ2-3, with 8 bases lining up with TRBD2. J lost 1 base, V lost 6 bases, and 9 bases had no gene match. The CDR3 totals 16 residues. Germline-derived CDR1 and CDR2 are LNHDA and SQIVND (reference sequence). CDR3 bases: TGTGCCAGTAGAACGGGGGGGCCGGATGGCACAGATACGCAGTATTTT. Amino acid sequence: CASRTGGPDGTDTQYF.

V usage is TRBV19 and J usage is TRBJ1-5; D possibly corresponds to TRBD1 (5 bases). V gave up 3 bases and J gave up 3 bases, with 15 bases separating them. The germline CDR1 and CDR2 sequences are LNHDA and SQIVND (reference sequence). CDR3 length: 16 amino acids. The CDR3 reads CASSIRGGLDNQPQHF. DNA of the CDR3: TGTGCCAGTAGTATTCGGGGGGGTTTGGACAATCAGCCCCAGCATTTT.

The CDR3 loop reads CASSLGVAGDYEQYF. DNA of the CDR3: TGCGCCAGCAGCTTGGGGGTAGCGGGGGACTACGAGCAGTACTTC. The chain carries TRBV5-1 and TRBJ2-7, with 9 bases identical to TRBD2. V dropped 0 bases and J dropped 3; count of bases not matched to a gene: 4. The CDR3 is made up of 15 amino acids. Germline V CDR1 and CDR2: SGHRS, YFSETQ.

The count of this clone is one. The V and J genes are TRBV7-8 and TRBJ1-1, with 8 bases identical to TRBD1. The CDR3 runs to 16 residues. Germline V gene data show CDR1 as SGHVS and CDR2 as FQNEAQ. J was trimmed by 5 bases and V by 5 bases; bases with no gene match: 13. The CDR3 here is CASSPGQGRSGTEAFF. The CDR3 nucleotides read TGTGCCAGCAGCCCAGGACAGGGAAGGAGTGGGACTGAAGCTTTCTTT.

The V gene is TRBV28, the J gene TRBJ1-2, with D perhaps TRBD1 (6 bases). Germline V CDR1 and CDR2: MDHEN, SYDVKM. The CDR3 is 13 residues long. V was pared by 7 bases and J by 4 bases, with 13 bases between. The CDR3 is CASNPGDRYGYTF. CDR3 coding DNA: TGTGCCAGCAACCCAGGGGATCGCTATGGCTACACCTTC.

V and J are TRBV15 and TRBJ1-1, with 7 bases that match TRBD1. V lost 0 bases and J lost 0; bases outside the gene matches: 7. CDR1 is LNHNV, CDR2 YYDKDF, per germline (reference sequence). The CDR3 loop spans 17 amino acids. DNA for the CDR3: TGTGCCACCAGCAGAGATTGGGACAGCCCGATGAACACTGAAGCTTTCTTT. It specifies CATSRDWDSPMNTEAFF.

V usage is TRBV28 and J usage is TRBJ2-7; the match to TRBD1 covers 7 bases. Germline CDR1 reads MDHEN; CDR2 reads SYDVKM. V lost 6 bases, J lost 2 bases, and 10 bases stayed unmatched. The CDR3 length is 15 residues. CDR3 loop: CASSAPGGKTYEQYF. Written as DNA, the CDR3 is TGTGCCAGCAGCGCTCCAGGGGGTAAGACCTACGAGCAGTACTTC. Drawing the rest from reference TRBV28 and TRBJ2-7, the complete variable domain is DVKVTQSSRYLVKRTGEKVFLECVQDMDHENMFWYRQDPGLGLRLIYFSYDVKMKEKGDIPEGYSVSREKKERFSLILESASTNQTSMYLCASSAPGGKTYEQYFGPGTRLTVT.

The genes are TRBV24-1 and TRBJ2-3; 16 bases map to TRBD2. The CDR3 runs to 18 residues. Losses at the gene ends were 4 bases for V and 2 bases for J; bases not matched to a gene: 5. CDR1 is KGHDR, CDR2 SFDVKD, per germline. In DNA, the CDR3 is TGTGCCACCAGTGACAAAGGGACTAGCGGGAGGGTCACAGATACGCAGTATTTT. It specifies CATSDKGTSGRVTDTQYF.

V is TRBV6-5 and J is TRBJ1-4; D is perhaps TRBD1 (5 bases). The CDR3 has 14 amino acids. Germline lookup yields CDR1 MNHEY and CDR2 SVGAGI. V was shortened by 5 bases and J by 4 bases, with 11 bases between the two germline ends. The chain's CDR3 is CASSLGGSNEKLFF. In nucleotides, the CDR3 is TGTGCCAGCAGTCTGGGGGGAAGTAATGAAAAACTGTTTTTT.

This clone was detected many times. The chain links TRBV7-2 to TRBJ1-3, with D possibly being TRBD1 (5 bases). The germline V gene encodes CDR1 SGHTA and CDR2 FQGNSA. CDR3 length: 17 residues. Trimming removed 1 base at V and 2 bases at J, with 15 bases between. CDR3 protein: CASSLGRPGLAGNTIYF. The CDR3 nucleotides are TGTGCCAGCAGCTTAGGCCGTCCGGGACTGGCTGGAAACACCATATATTTT.

The genes are TRBV13 and TRBJ2-1, with D maybe TRBD2 (6 bases). The germline V gene has CDR1 PRHDT and CDR2 FYEKMQ (reference sequence). Trimming left V 3 bases short and J 10 bases short, with 22 bases between. The CDR3 length is 16 residues. Written as DNA, the CDR3 is TGTGCCAGCAGCTTGGTGACTAGGGCCCTTATGGGGGAGCAGTTCTTC. The encoded protein is CASSLVTRALMGEQFF. Looking up the rest from reference TRBV13 and TRBJ2-1 gives the full variable domain: AAGVIQSPRHLIKEKRETATLKCYPIPRHDTVYWYQQGPGQDPQFLISFYEKMQSDKGSIPDRFSAQQFSDYHSELNMSSLELGDSALYFCASSLVTRALMGEQFFGPGTRLTVL.

The chain employs TRBV7-2 and TRBJ2-7; weak D call: TRBD2 (6 bases). V shed 1 base and J shed 0 bases, with 13 bases lying between them. CDR1 is SGHTA, CDR2 FQGNSA, per germline. CDR3 length equals 16 residues. In DNA, the CDR3 is TGTGCCAGCAGCTTAGGTGGGGCGGGGTCCTCCTACGAGCAGTACTTC. Its protein is CASSLGGAGSSYEQYF.

This clone was observed a handful of times. V is TRBV25-1 and J is TRBJ1-1; 7 bases fit TRBD1. Germline CDR1 reads MGHDK; CDR2 reads SYGVNS. After removal of 8 bases from V and 8 bases from J, the junction contained 5 bases not matched to a gene. The CDR3 spans 11 residues. CDR3 nucleotide sequence: TGTGCCAGCCTGGCGGACAGGGAAGCTTTCTTT. It specifies CASLADREAFF. The full variable domain, in which reference TRBV25-1 and TRBJ1-1 provide the parts outside the CDR3, is EADIYQTPRYLVIGTGKKITLECSQTMGHDKMYWYQQDPGMELHLIHYSYGVNSTEKGDLSSESTVSRIRTEHFPLTLESARPSHTSQYLCASLADREAFFGQGTRLTVV.

The rearrangement joins TRBV19 to TRBJ2-5; D not certain. This CDR3 region has 11 residues. V lost 3 bases and J lost 5, with 4 bases in between. The germline gives CDR1 LNHDA, CDR2 SQIVND (reference sequence). CDR3 sequence (DNA): TGTGCCAGTAGTATTATGGAGACCCAGTACTTC. The encoded protein is CASSIMETQYF.

The chain is built from TRBV4-2 and TRBJ2-7, with D possibly matching TRBD2 (7 bases). This CDR3 is built from 14 residues. Germline V gene data show CDR1 as LGHNA and CDR2 as YNFKEQ. Trimming took off 4 bases at V and 6 bases at J, with 16 bases between the two ends. The CDR3 spells CASSLGGGEGEQYF. Here the CDR3 DNA reads TGTGCCAGCAGCCTGGGCGGGGGCGAAGGCGAGCAGTACTTC.

The chain recombines TRBV19 with TRBJ2-7; D unresolved. Between the trimmed V and J ends, which lost 3 bases and 3 bases, there was a span of 12 bases. The CDR3 contains 14 residues. Germline loops: CDR1 LNHDA, CDR2 SQIVND (reference sequence). The CDR3 region is CASSISVQHYEQYF. The CDR3 nucleotides are TGTGCCAGTAGTATTAGTGTACAGCACTACGAGCAGTACTTC.

The chain joins TRBV2 to TRBJ2-7; TRBD2 might be the D (6 bases). The V end lost 8 bases, the J end lost 4 bases, and 24 bases lay between the germline ends. There are 16 residues in the CDR3. Per germline, CDR1 SNHLY and CDR2 FYNNEI. The CDR3 here is CASEGGGAKAGYEQYF. The CDR3 nucleotides are TGTGCCAGCGAGGGCGGCGGGGCAAAAGCAGGGTACGAGCAGTACTTC.